Listed below are T cell receptor beta chains from one sample, sequenced in a study of STAT5B mutations in CD4+ large granular lymphocyte leukemia. Data came from immunoSEQ multiplex PCR; TCRdb stores just in-frame clones and leaves some out. The table includes 25,000 to 30,000 clones, around 80% detected once. The source material was CD4+ T cells from blood buffy coats. The source of these receptors is a human donor in good health. The CDR3 runs from the conserved cysteine through the conserved F or W. Each record gives: J gene, clone size, V gene, D gene, CDR3 DNA, CDR3 protein. A D gene is named only where the DNA matches it firmly. Clone size is shown for a subset of rows, as once, few, many or a class of expanded clone.

j_gene: TRBJ2-1
abundance: -
v_gene: TRBV23-1
d_gene: -
CDR3nt: TGCGCCAGCAAAGGGCGGGCCTACAATGAGCAGTTCTTC
CDR3aa: CASKGRAYNEQFF

j_gene: TRBJ1-4
abundance: -
v_gene: TRBV10-3
d_gene: -
CDR3nt: TGTGCCACCTCGGACTGGGTAGACACTAATGAAAAACTGTTTTTT
CDR3aa: CATSDWVDTNEKLFF

j_gene: TRBJ2-2
abundance: -
v_gene: TRBV2
d_gene: TRBD1
CDR3nt: TGTGCCAGCAGTGAAGGGGGACAGGGGAAATCCGGGGAGCTGTTTTTT
CDR3aa: CASSEGGQGKSGELFF

j_gene: TRBJ1-6
abundance: -
v_gene: TRBV14
d_gene: -
CDR3nt: TGTGCCAGCAGCCAAGAGGCCAGGTTGAGCTCCTATAATTCACCCCTCCACTTT
CDR3aa: CASSQEARLSSYNSPLHF

j_gene: TRBJ1-4
abundance: few
v_gene: TRBV19
d_gene: -
CDR3nt: TGTGCCAGTAGCTCTGCCGGGGTGGGTGAAAAACTGTTTTTT
CDR3aa: CASSSAGVGEKLFF

j_gene: TRBJ1-2
abundance: -
v_gene: TRBV4-2
d_gene: TRBD1
CDR3nt: TGTGCCAGCAGCCAAGAAATTCGACAGGGTTTTGGAGGCTACACCTTC
CDR3aa: CASSQEIRQGFGGYTF

j_gene: TRBJ2-5
abundance: -
v_gene: TRBV18
d_gene: TRBD1
CDR3nt: TGTGCCAGCTCACCCGACCAGACAGGGGGCGAGCAGACCCAGTACTTC
CDR3aa: CASSPDQTGGEQTQYF

j_gene: TRBJ1-1
abundance: few
v_gene: TRBV6-6
d_gene: -
CDR3nt: TGTGCCAGCAGTTACTTTGTGGGTGCGGGGACTGAAGCTTTCTTT
CDR3aa: CASSYFVGAGTEAFF

j_gene: TRBJ1-3
abundance: -
v_gene: TRBV2
d_gene: TRBD1
CDR3nt: TGTGCCAGCAGCGTGACAGGGGGTAACTCTGGAAACACCATATATTTT
CDR3aa: CASSVTGGNSGNTIYF

j_gene: TRBJ2-1
abundance: -
v_gene: TRBV4-2
d_gene: TRBD2
CDR3nt: TGTGCCAGCACACCCGGGACTAGCGCTTACAATGAGCAGTTCTTC
CDR3aa: CASTPGTSAYNEQFF

j_gene: TRBJ1-1
abundance: -
v_gene: TRBV5-5
d_gene: TRBD1
CDR3nt: TGTGCCAGCAGCTTCCGGGACAGGGGTATATCGGGCACTGAAGCTTTCTTT
CDR3aa: CASSFRDRGISGTEAFF

j_gene: TRBJ2-5
abundance: -
v_gene: TRBV7-2
d_gene: TRBD2
CDR3nt: TGTGCCAGCAGCTTATGGGGGGGAGCCAGAGAGACCCAGTACTTC
CDR3aa: CASSLWGGARETQYF

j_gene: TRBJ2-1
abundance: once
v_gene: TRBV11-1
d_gene: -
CDR3nt: TGTGCCAGCACCTTACAGGGCTTGGGACACAATGAGCAGTTCTTC
CDR3aa: CASTLQGLGHNEQFF

j_gene: TRBJ1-5
abundance: -
v_gene: TRBV7-8
d_gene: -
CDR3nt: TGTGCCAGCAGCTTAGGGGGGGATCAGCCCCAGCATTTT
CDR3aa: CASSLGGDQPQHF

j_gene: TRBJ2-3
abundance: -
v_gene: TRBV7-8
d_gene: TRBD2
CDR3nt: TGTGCCAGCAGTTGGGGCAGCGGGAGGGCCGGGGGTACGCAGTATTTT
CDR3aa: CASSWGSGRAGGTQYF

j_gene: TRBJ2-3
abundance: -
v_gene: TRBV11-2
d_gene: -
CDR3nt: TGTGCCAGCAGCTTAGCTGGACATACGCAGTATTTT
CDR3aa: CASSLAGHTQYF

j_gene: TRBJ1-1
abundance: once
v_gene: TRBV6-5
d_gene: -
CDR3nt: TGTGCCAGCATTGGATCCGGGAACACTGAAGCTTTCTTT
CDR3aa: CASIGSGNTEAFF

j_gene: TRBJ2-7
abundance: -
v_gene: TRBV28
d_gene: -
CDR3nt: TGTGCCAGCACTGTGGCTCGGACAGCCTCCTACGAGCAGTACTTC
CDR3aa: CASTVARTASYEQYF

j_gene: TRBJ2-3
abundance: once
v_gene: TRBV7-9
d_gene: TRBD2
CDR3nt: TGTGCCAGCAGCCAGAGCGGGGTCACAGATACGCAGTATTTT
CDR3aa: CASSQSGVTDTQYF

j_gene: TRBJ2-3
abundance: -
v_gene: TRBV19
d_gene: TRBD2
CDR3nt: TGTGCCAGTAGTATTAGCGGGGGAACAGATACGCAGTATTTT
CDR3aa: CASSISGGTDTQYF

j_gene: TRBJ2-1
abundance: -
v_gene: TRBV9
d_gene: -
CDR3nt: TGTGCCAGCAGCGAAAGGGAGAGCTCCTACAATGAGCAGTTCTTC
CDR3aa: CASSERESSYNEQFF

j_gene: TRBJ1-2
abundance: few
v_gene: TRBV9
d_gene: TRBD1
CDR3nt: TGTGCCAGCAGCGGGGGGGACAGGGCCCCTAACTATGGCTACACCTTC
CDR3aa: CASSGGDRAPNYGYTF

j_gene: TRBJ2-4
abundance: once
v_gene: TRBV7-9
d_gene: -
CDR3nt: TGTGCCAGCAGGAAAACCCCCGGGACAAACATTCAGTACTTC
CDR3aa: CASRKTPGTNIQYF

j_gene: TRBJ1-5
abundance: -
v_gene: TRBV7-9
d_gene: TRBD1
CDR3nt: TGTGCCAGCAGCTTGACAGGGTCAAATCAGCCCCAGCATTTT
CDR3aa: CASSLTGSNQPQHF

j_gene: TRBJ2-3
abundance: once
v_gene: TRBV7-7
d_gene: TRBD2
CDR3nt: TGTGCCAGCAGCTTTAGCGGGAGGTTAGATACGCAGTATTTT
CDR3aa: CASSFSGRLDTQYF

j_gene: TRBJ1-1
abundance: few
v_gene: TRBV30
d_gene: -
CDR3nt: TGTGCCTGGAGTGGCCGACGGGGGAACACTGAAGCTTTCTTT
CDR3aa: CAWSGRRGNTEAFF

j_gene: TRBJ2-3
abundance: -
v_gene: TRBV19
d_gene: TRBD2
CDR3nt: TGTGCCAGTAGCCTTAGCGGGAGCAACACAGATACGCAGTATTTT
CDR3aa: CASSLSGSNTDTQYF

j_gene: TRBJ2-3
abundance: -
v_gene: TRBV7-7
d_gene: -
CDR3nt: TGTGCCAGCAGCTGGGGGAACAGTGGCACAGATACGCAGTATTTT
CDR3aa: CASSWGNSGTDTQYF

j_gene: TRBJ1-1
abundance: -
v_gene: TRBV6-5
d_gene: -
CDR3nt: TGTGCCAGCAGTTTCCAGGGAGAGAACACTGAAGCTTTCTTT
CDR3aa: CASSFQGENTEAFF

j_gene: TRBJ2-2
abundance: once
v_gene: TRBV7-8
d_gene: -
CDR3nt: TGTGCCAGCAGCTTAGGGGCGGTATCGGAGTCGAGCACCGGGGAGCTGTTTTTT
CDR3aa: CASSLGAVSESSTGELFF

j_gene: TRBJ2-6
abundance: -
v_gene: TRBV5-1
d_gene: -
CDR3nt: TGCGCCAGCAGCCCCCCCGCCAGCTCTGGGGCCAACGTCCTGACTTTC
CDR3aa: CASSPPASSGANVLTF

j_gene: TRBJ1-2
abundance: -
v_gene: TRBV19
d_gene: TRBD1
CDR3nt: TGTGCCAGTAGACTTTCGACAGGGGCGCCGCCTAATGGCTACACCTTC
CDR3aa: CASRLSTGAPPNGYTF

j_gene: TRBJ2-3
abundance: -
v_gene: TRBV28
d_gene: TRBD2
CDR3nt: TGTGCCAGCAGTTTACCGACTAGCGGGGGGACCACAGATACGCAGTATTTT
CDR3aa: CASSLPTSGGTTDTQYF

j_gene: TRBJ2-2
abundance: -
v_gene: TRBV10-3
d_gene: -
CDR3nt: TGTGCCATCAGTGATTGGTCTACGAACACCGGGGAGCTGTTTTTT
CDR3aa: CAISDWSTNTGELFF

j_gene: TRBJ2-1
abundance: once
v_gene: TRBV30
d_gene: TRBD2
CDR3nt: TGTGCCTGGAGCGGACTAGCGGGAGGGGTCGGGCAGTTCTTC
CDR3aa: CAWSGLAGGVGQFF

j_gene: TRBJ1-6
abundance: -
v_gene: TRBV30
d_gene: -
CDR3nt: TGTGCCTGGACTACCGGGACTTCTAATTCACCCCTCCACTTT
CDR3aa: CAWTTGTSNSPLHF

j_gene: TRBJ1-2
abundance: -
v_gene: TRBV7-2
d_gene: -
CDR3nt: TGTGCCAGCAGCCCCACGGGAGGGAGCTATGGCTACACCTTC
CDR3aa: CASSPTGGSYGYTF

j_gene: TRBJ2-1
abundance: -
v_gene: TRBV6-5
d_gene: TRBD2
CDR3nt: TGTGCCAGCAGTAACACCCCTAGCGGGACCAATGAGCAGTTCTTC
CDR3aa: CASSNTPSGTNEQFF

j_gene: TRBJ2-3
abundance: -
v_gene: TRBV5-1
d_gene: TRBD2
CDR3nt: TGCGCCAGCAGCTTGACTAGCGGGGTCCCTACAGATACGCAGTATTTT
CDR3aa: CASSLTSGVPTDTQYF

j_gene: TRBJ2-5
abundance: once
v_gene: TRBV7-9
d_gene: -
CDR3nt: TGTGCCAGCAGCTTATCGGCCAGCCAAGAGACCCAGTACTTC
CDR3aa: CASSLSASQETQYF

j_gene: TRBJ2-2
abundance: -
v_gene: TRBV7-7
d_gene: -
CDR3nt: TGTGCCAGCAGCCCCGGGGGTGCTGGCTTTGGCGGGGAGCTGTTTTTT
CDR3aa: CASSPGGAGFGGELFF

j_gene: TRBJ1-5
abundance: -
v_gene: TRBV6-4
d_gene: -
CDR3nt: TGTGCCAGCAGTGACCCCACAGGTATTAGCAATCAGCCCCAGCATTTT
CDR3aa: CASSDPTGISNQPQHF

j_gene: TRBJ1-1
abundance: -
v_gene: TRBV6-1
d_gene: -
CDR3nt: TGTGCCAGCAGTTCGGACTTCGCCAGGACTGAAGCTTTCTTT
CDR3aa: CASSSDFARTEAFF

j_gene: TRBJ1-5
abundance: few
v_gene: TRBV30
d_gene: -
CDR3nt: TGTGCCTGGAGTGTACTAGGGGTTCAGCCCCAGCATTTT
CDR3aa: CAWSVLGVQPQHF

j_gene: TRBJ2-7
abundance: -
v_gene: TRBV6-6
d_gene: -
CDR3nt: TGTGCCAGCAGTTTTCCCCCCCCGGCGGAGCAGTACTTC
CDR3aa: CASSFPPPAEQYF

j_gene: TRBJ2-1
abundance: -
v_gene: TRBV15
d_gene: TRBD1
CDR3nt: TGTGCCACCAGTGAGGAGACAGGGGCGATCGATGAGCAGTTCTTC
CDR3aa: CATSEETGAIDEQFF